What follows describes a single TCR beta chain. Its antigen is currently unknown. V lost 3 bases, J lost 2 bases, and 14 bases stayed unmatched. In germline, CDR1 is DFQATT, CDR2 SNEGSKA (reference sequence). There are 19 residues in the CDR3. The data derive from a study of T cells in Graves' hyperthyroidism and ophthalmopathy. RNA transcripts gave rise to amplified TCR beta CDR3 regions. When the TCR CDR3 underwent first-round RT-PCR, the HTBI primer set was used. Each CDR3 protein is one row after TCRdb ran MiXCR on the multiplex PCR reads. The repertoire holds some 560,000 distinct CDR3 sequences, with approximately 14% as singletons. Over 18 months, lack of ophthalmopathy progression marked Graves' hyperthyroidism as stable. PBMCs were derived from about 10 ml fresh peripheral blood. General study results and limits: In the blood, most expanded thyroid clonotypes above 0.001 appeared as well.

The sequenced sample was blood. This chain uses TRBV20-1 with TRBJ2-1; 12 bases are a match to TRBD2. The sequence derives from a woman under 40 with Graves' hyperthyroidism. The CDR3 is CSASPRLAGVRGTYNEQFF. The DNA of the CDR3 is TGCAGTGCTAGTCCTCGACTAGCGGGAGTGAGAGGAACCTACAATGAGCAGTTCTTC.